This entry describes one T cell receptor beta chain. The antigen it binds to is not known. No much larger clone is present one base from it, and per-base qualities are unavailable. The cohort was made up of about 670 healthy bone marrow donors. At the time of sampling, every cohort member was nominally healthy, though immune exposures that went unrecorded were likely present. The donor was CMV seropositive and was included in the group of 250 to 300 seropositive cohort members. Each donor provided a peripheral blood sample, and peripheral blood mononuclear cells were used for TCR beta sequencing. Genomic DNA was extracted from the blood cell samples with the Qiagen DNeasy Blood Extraction Kit. This entry is derived from a study of cytomegalovirus exposure and HLA in healthy donors (dated by TCRdb to 2016 to 2017). Study-wide context: An earlier analysis of several hundred of the donors reported 276 Gb of sequence data and 117 million unique TCR beta sequences obtained from about 200 million T cells. A later analysis re-examined previously published TCR beta repertoires from several hundred donors and added high-resolution HLA genotyping to investigate patterns of TCR occurrence. All discovery cohort repertoires had been generated on a single sequencing platform. Of the approximately 400 genotyped donors, approximately 81% were placed in the genetic ancestry cluster associated with self-reported Caucasian donors. Among about 400 genotyped donors of the cohort, an average of approximately 200,000 unique TCR beta nucleotide sequences was sequenced per donor, of which about 18% were non-productive. Donor age, sex, ethnicity and CMV serostatus were compiled together with the repertoire data. The T cell repertoires of 670 or so subjects were profiled by immunosequencing and related to cytomegalovirus serostatus. A separate validation cohort of approximately 130 different subjects was used in addition to the approximately 640-subject first cohort. In a later genetic analysis, genome-wide SNP genotypes for 398 of the 666 donors were used, and that subset was treated as a discovery cohort. An earlier analysis of some 500 of the donors used high-throughput TCR beta sequencing to judge whether each TCR beta V gene segment behaved as functional or pseudogenic. To predict cytomegalovirus infection status, the study combined high-throughput TCR immunosequencing, statistical association of individual TCRs with disease status, and machine learning. The study aimed to test whether signatures of past pathogen exposure could be identified by cataloging public T cell receptors. Typing coverage differed by locus: A, B, C, DRB1 and DQB1 were typed in roughly 629-640 donors, DQA1 in roughly 510, DPA1 in approximately 600, and DPB1 in approximately 450. The later analysis used no new phenotypic data to find candidate immune exposures, relying instead on TCR beta sequences and their occurrence across donors. Roughly 5 DR-DQ haplotypes were handled as single units for association and clustering, since linkage in the cohort was strong. An early release covering roughly 640 HLA-typed donors comprised around 300 gigabases of sequencing data and 85 million or so unique TCR sequences. HLA typing included class I and class II loci at four-digit resolution.

From the cysteine through the phenylalanine, the CDR3 covers 16 amino acids. Only the CDR3 part of the read is kept: 48 bases, read in frame from the first base. According to the germline V gene, CDR1 reads SNHLY and CDR2 reads FYNNEI. V is pruned by 6 bases and J by 0 bases, leaving 7 bases of the junction without a gene match. Points the paper makes about the study in general: Correlated functional status among segregating V segments might be attributable to linkage disequilibrium, but an unknown experimental factor could not be ruled out. In both the original and validation cohorts, the classifier was reported to diagnose cytomegalovirus status with high specificity and sensitivity. A later genetic analysis associated a missense DCLRE1C variant with V-gene and J-gene trimming of TCR beta chains, and an independent cohort replicated the association. According to a later analysis, most CMV-associated TCR beta chains appeared to be HLA-restricted, and the HLA associations seemed to be driven largely by CMV exposure. Strong co-occurrence of HLA alleles, especially DR and DQ, made assigning TCR associations to individual alleles difficult. For the cohort, immune exposure information was limited to CMV serostatus. In this cohort, only TCR beta chains were sequenced, and detectable features were limited by the absence of alpha or paired-chain data. A few of the identified cytomegalovirus-associated TCR beta chains were confirmed in vitro to be specific for cytomegalovirus antigens. The 87-base-pair reads could not distinguish some IMGT-functional V segments, including TRBV6-2 and TRBV6-3, so those segments were excluded. Presence/absence analyses assumed roughly uniform sequencing depth across donors, an assumption that may not hold. According to a later analysis, parvovirus B19, influenza, CMV and Epstein-Barr virus appeared linked to several top co-occurrence clusters. Because some donors lacked HLA typing at each locus, the association tests relied only on the typed subset. Specific HLA alleles were associated with around 18,000 TCR beta sequences at a false discovery rate of 0.05 in a later analysis. A cluster of highly shared sequence variants was judged likely to be a technical artifact of the sequencing pipeline. The earlier analysis of 450 to 700 of the donors excluded roughly 16 rarely observed V segments, including chromosome 9 orphons, because counts were too low. A further reported finding was that TCR beta sequences accurately predicted the HLA-A and HLA-B alleles for most subjects in the first cohort. In the study, approximately 160 TCR beta chains were listed as associated with cytomegalovirus. Broadly in line with IMGT annotations, most TCR beta V segments showed up in productive rearrangements about 90% or about 30% of the time in an earlier analysis of 587 of the donors. In a later genetic analysis, fewer N-insertions in productive TCRs were reported among donors in an Asian-associated ancestry cluster than the roughly 700-donor mean. According to a later analysis, TCR association rates differed among HLA loci, with DRB1 alleles showing the most associated TCRs and HLA-C alleles showing the fewest. It was suggested by the authors that the approach could potentially be generalized to other disease states and immunological phenotypes. Most TCR sequences were observed very rarely across donors, whereas some public TCRs were present in many individuals. In a later analysis, HLA-associated TCR beta chains showed more clonal expansion and lower generation probabilities than non-associated chains that were equally common.

Library construction relied on the immunoSEQ multiplex PCR assay. For the multiplex PCR, a mixture combining 60 forward primers for TCR Vbeta segments and 13 reverse primers for TCR Jbeta segments was used. A multiplex PCR assay on genomic DNA amplified the CDR3 region of rearranged TCR beta genes. Amplified TCR beta libraries were sequenced as 87-base-pair reads on the Illumina HiSeq System. Under the source paper's analysis protocol: A later analysis tallied 75 million to 95 million unique TCR beta chains across the approximately 670 repertoires, and approximately 9.9 million of those chains were shared by two or more donors. Raw reads were error-corrected and collapsed into unique sequences by a nearest-neighbor algorithm in which closely related sequences were merged to remove PCR and sequencing errors. V, D and J gene segments were assigned by aligning CDR3 sequences to IMGT reference sequences. Each retained sequence needed at least a six-nucleotide match to both a V gene segment and a J gene segment. Rearrangements were called productive when the CDR3 lacked stop codons and stayed in frame with V and J; all others were non-productive. Following IMGT convention, CDR3 was defined as the stretch from the second conserved V-encoded cysteine to the conserved J-encoded phenylalanine. The earlier analysis of some 550 of the donors excluded any sequence lacking an unambiguous match to a single V gene segment. An earlier analysis of fewer than 750 of the donors called V segments functional above 56.7% productive rearrangements and segregating when the between-donor standard deviation exceeded 5%. A statistical classification framework was built to diagnose cytomegalovirus status from the catalog of TCR beta chain sequences. In a later analysis, TCR nucleotide sequences were compared against IMGT/GENE-DB human TR gene sequences so that V and J genes could be assigned. The TCRdist pipeline was used in a later analysis to assign CDR3 sequences and most-parsimonious VDJ recombination scenarios. In a later analysis, each TCR beta chain was defined by its CDR3 amino acid sequence together with its V-gene family, and reads without a unique V-gene family were excluded. To address suspected cross-contamination and a sequencing artifact, a later analysis removed roughly 580 highly shared, low-generation-probability nucleotide sequences. A later analysis calculated a clonal expansion index for each public chain from normalized within-repertoire ranks of inferred template counts. A later analysis computed generation probabilities with a VDJ recombination model fitted to out-of-frame rearrangements, and checked the results against IGoR. Hypergeometric tests were used in a later analysis to score TCR-TCR, TCR-HLA and TCR-CMV co-occurrence, with a repertoire-size bias correction applied to the TCR pairs. In a later analysis, false discovery rates were estimated by permuting HLA or CMV assignments 20 times. A later analysis grouped co-occurring TCRs with DBSCAN, adding TCRdist sequence similarity when clustering within HLA-allele-positive subsets. Repertoires with fewer than 30,000 or more than 120,000 public chains, plus five repertoires with anomalous nucleotide sharing, were excluded from co-occurrence clustering. TCRdb retrieved this table from immuneACCESS and kept in-frame rearrangements only. Not all clones are present; in checked studies, unresolved V genes account for under half, and no reason is known for the remainder. The V and J calls and clone size were taken over from that table, and D and trimming were inferred from the DNA. This sample is represented by 100,000 or so clones; 76% of them were singletons. About 7.5% of the sample is in the top ten clones.

The sample consisted of PBMCs. The chain links TRBV2 with TRBJ1-5, with 8 bases in between that match TRBD1. The sequence was obtained from a man aged 35-49 years in good health and CMV-seropositive. The base sequence is TGTGCCAGCAGGCCCCCGACAGGGGATAGCAATCAGCCCCAGCATTTT. Translated, this is CASRPPTGDSNQPQHF.